The 10 T cell receptor beta chains listed next were all sequenced from one sample in a study of identifying expanded T cells in peripheral blood. Profiled with immunoSEQ multiplex PCR; TCRdb holds only in-frame clones, not every one. The profile shows about 91,000 clones, almost 90% of them singletons. Specimen: blood. The receptors were sampled from a person aged 18 to 75 in good health.

The chain carries TRBV6-5 and TRBJ2-1; possible D gene TRBD2, 5 bases. This CDR3 has 14 amino acids. Germline V CDR1 and CDR2: MNHEY, SVGAGI. V was clipped by 7 bases and J by 0 bases, with 10 bases between them. CDR3 amino acids: CASTRRGSYNEQFF. The CDR3 region has the DNA TGTGCCAGCACCCGACGGGGCTCCTACAATGAGCAGTTCTTC.

The CDR3 coding sequence is TGTGCCAGCAGCGGACAGGGCTATGGCTACACCTTC. Translating it yields CASSGQGYGYTF. The V gene is TRBV6-5, the J gene TRBJ1-2, with TRBD1 matching 8 bases. Germline CDR1 reads MNHEY; CDR2 reads SVGAGI. The CDR3 sequence is 12 residues long. V was pared by 6 bases and J by 4 bases, with 1 base of the junction left unmatched.

This chain links TRBV4-1 with TRBJ2-2, with 8 bases aligning to TRBD1. V was clipped by 1 base and J by 7 bases; unmatched bases: 8. The CDR3 consists of 16 residues. CDR1 is MGHRA and CDR2 is YSYEKL in the germline V gene. CDR3 coding DNA: TGCGCCAGCAGCCAAGGTGGCAGGGGGCTCGTCGGGGAGCTGTTTTTT. It encodes CASSQGGRGLVGELFF.

V usage is TRBV10-3 and J usage is TRBJ2-7; TRBD1 matches 10 bases. The CDR3 length is 13 residues. V lost 11 bases, J lost 5 bases, and 9 bases stayed unmatched. Looked up from germline, CDR1 is ENHRY and CDR2 is SYGVKD. The CDR3 here is CAVGGQGPDEQYF. In nucleotides, the CDR3 is TGTGCCGTCGGGGGACAGGGGCCCGACGAGCAGTACTTC.

This rearrangement joins TRBV27 to TRBJ1-5; unclear D gene. CDR3 size: 13 residues. Germline assignment: CDR1 MNHEY and CDR2 SMNVEV (reference sequence). V lost 7 bases to trimming and J lost 0 bases, with 7 bases between them. For the CDR3, the DNA is TGTGCCAGCACTCAGAATAGCAATCAGCCCCAGCATTTT. Translating gives CASTQNSNQPQHF.

The chain uses TRBV19 and TRBJ1-6; 12 positions agree with TRBD1. This CDR3 region has 16 residues. CDR1 and CDR2 (germline): LNHDA, SQIVND (reference sequence). Germline trimming cut 7 bases from V and 6 bases from J; bases unmatched to any gene: 7. The CDR3 loop is CASTPRDRGLNSPLHF. Written as DNA, the CDR3 is TGTGCCAGTACCCCCCGGGACAGGGGGCTTAATTCACCCCTCCACTTT. The full variable domain, completed using reference TRBV19 and TRBJ1-6, is DGGITQSPKYLFRKEGQNVTLSCEQNLNHDAMYWYRQDPGQGLRLIYYSQIVNDFQKGDIAEGYSVSREKKESFPLTVTSAQKNPTAFYLCASTPRDRGLNSPLHFGNGTRLTVT.

The chain joins TRBV27 to TRBJ2-3, with D possibly being TRBD2 (5 bases). V lost 5 bases, J lost 2 bases, and 8 bases lay in between. The CDR3 length is 13 residues. Germline loops: CDR1 MNHEY, CDR2 SMNVEV (reference sequence). The CDR3 sequence is CASSRGITDTQYF. CDR3 DNA: TGTGCCAGCAGTCGAGGGATCACAGATACGCAGTATTTT.

The chain is built from TRBV27 and TRBJ1-1; D is unclear. V gave up 3 bases and J gave up 1 base, with 15 bases separating them. This CDR3 is 16 amino acids long. Germline CDR1 is MNHEY and CDR2 is SMNVEV (reference sequence). The CDR3 nucleotides are TGTGCCAGCAGTTTTTCCGGCAGGATCAAGAACACTGAAGCTTTCTTT. It yields the protein CASSFSGRIKNTEAFF.

The rearrangement links TRBV19 to TRBJ1-5, with a possible D match to TRBD1 (6 bases). This CDR3 has 16 residues. Germline CDR1 is LNHDA and CDR2 is SQIVND (reference sequence). Trimming cost V 4 bases and J 0 bases, with 13 bases left between them. DNA for the CDR3: TGTGCCAGTAGTACCTCGACAGGATATAGCAATCAGCCCCAGCATTTT. Translated, it gives CASSTSTGYSNQPQHF.

This clone was seen once. V is TRBV5-5 and J is TRBJ2-7, with TRBD1 matching over 10 bases. Unmatched junction bases numbered 5, after V lost 5 bases and J lost 9 bases. The germline gives CDR1 SGHKS, CDR2 YYEKEE (reference sequence). This CDR3 region has 12 residues. CDR3 amino acids: CASSRQGAGQYF. The CDR3 bases are TGTGCCAGCAGTCGACAGGGGGCTGGGCAGTACTTC.